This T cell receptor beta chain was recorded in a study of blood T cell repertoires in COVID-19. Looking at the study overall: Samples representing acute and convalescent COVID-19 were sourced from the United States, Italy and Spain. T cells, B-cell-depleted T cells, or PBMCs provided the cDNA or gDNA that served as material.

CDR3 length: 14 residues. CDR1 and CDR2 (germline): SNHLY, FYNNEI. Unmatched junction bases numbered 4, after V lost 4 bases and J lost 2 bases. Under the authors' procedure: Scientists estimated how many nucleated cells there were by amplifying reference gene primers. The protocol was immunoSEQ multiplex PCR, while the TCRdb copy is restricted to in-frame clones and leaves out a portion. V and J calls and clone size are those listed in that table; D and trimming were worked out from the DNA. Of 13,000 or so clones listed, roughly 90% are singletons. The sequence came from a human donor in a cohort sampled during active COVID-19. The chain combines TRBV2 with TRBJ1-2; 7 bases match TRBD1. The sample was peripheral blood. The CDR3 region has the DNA TGTGCCAGCAGTGTAACGGGACAGAACTATGGCTACACCTTC. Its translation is CASSVTGQNYGYTF.